This is a list of T cell receptor beta chains from one sample in a study of cytomegalovirus exposure and HLA in healthy donors. The assay was immunoSEQ multiplex PCR, and TCRdb's table has in-frame clones only and misses some. The data contain 110,000 to 150,000 clones, 75% to 80% of them seen just once; the ten biggest clones take up around 3.6%. Sequencing was carried out using PBMCs. The receptors shown here come from a male donor in good health and CMV-seronegative. The CDR3 runs from the conserved cysteine through the conserved F or W. The order of the fields is V gene, CDR3 protein.

>TRBV5-1
CASSLGGGGSSNYGYTF
>TRBV4-2
CASSQDGVGIMNTEAFF
>TRBV11-3
CASSFFPGGWDTQYF
>TRBV25-1
CASTDSYYTQYF
>TRBV21-1
CASSKEEGARADTQYF
>TRBV28
CASSGTPGYEQYF
>TRBV6-1
CASSAGSGNQPQHF
>TRBV28
CASSSPRDIYTDTQYF
>TRBV6-1
CASRRGVYGYTF
>TRBV25-1
CASSGGFSYEQYF
>TRBV27
CASRQLATSYNEQFF
>TRBV9
CASSVGGETQYF